A selection of T cell receptor beta chains follows, all from one sample in a study of Ad26.COV2.S vaccination and SARS-CoV-2 variants. The data were produced by immunoSEQ multiplex PCR, yet TCRdb's version contains in-frame clones alone and is incomplete. This sample has around 300,000 clones; around 89% occur once, and the top ten carry just under 5%. This specimen consisted of peripheral blood, obtained in a trial of Ad26.COV2.S vaccine versus placebo. The receptors stem from a person aged 18-65 years who received the Ad26.COV2.S COVID-19 vaccine or a placebo. Each CDR3 is given with its conserved first and last residue. The D gene is left open where the match is weak. Clone size is shown for a subset of rows, as once, few, many or a class of expanded clone.

>TRBJ2-3|TRBV7-3|.|.
CASSPPPRTDTQYF
TGTGCCAGCAGCCCCCCACCTCGGACAGATACGCAGTATTTT
>TRBJ1-5|TRBV28|TRBD1|.
CASRTGNQPQHF
TGTGCCAGCAGGACAGGGAATCAGCCCCAGCATTTT
>TRBJ2-7|TRBV29-1|TRBD1|.
CSVDWGTGSSYEQYF
TGCAGCGTTGACTGGGGGACAGGGAGCTCCTACGAGCAGTACTTC
>TRBJ2-2|TRBV18|.|few
CASSPGTGELFF
TGTGCCAGCTCACCAGGAACCGGGGAGCTGTTTTTT
>TRBJ1-6|TRBV3-1/TRBV3-2|TRBD1|.
CASRPGPGQGYNSPLHF
TGTGCCAGCAGGCCCGGCCCGGGACAGGGTTATAATTCACCCCTCCACTTT
>TRBJ1-5|TRBV28|.|.
CASSLFFGTNQPQHF
TGTGCCAGCAGTTTGTTCTTCGGGACAAATCAGCCCCAGCATTTT
>TRBJ1-3|TRBV6-5|.|.
CASSLALSGNTIYF
TGTGCCAGCAGTCTGGCCCTCTCTGGAAACACCATATATTTT
>TRBJ1-2|TRBV13|TRBD1|.
CASSGQGKNYGYTF
TGTGCCAGCAGCGGACAGGGGAAGAACTATGGCTACACCTTC
>TRBJ1-6|TRBV6-6|TRBD1|once
CASSSGTGTYSPLHF
TGTGCCAGCAGTTCAGGGACAGGGACTTATTCACCCCTCCACTTT
>TRBJ2-1|TRBV30|TRBD2|.
CAWSGGLAGDAGQFF
TGTGCCTGGAGCGGCGGACTAGCGGGAGATGCCGGGCAGTTCTTC
>TRBJ2-3|TRBV28|.|.
CASSSFSGLSGFSTDTQYF
TGTGCCAGCAGTTCATTTTCGGGTCTTAGCGGATTTAGCACAGATACGCAGTATTTT
>TRBJ1-2|TRBV5-6|TRBD1|.
CASSATGGPDYGYTF
TGTGCCAGCAGCGCAACAGGGGGCCCGGACTATGGCTACACCTTC
>TRBJ2-7|TRBV7-9|TRBD2|few
CASSPGLAGFYEQYF
TGTGCCAGCAGCCCCGGACTAGCGGGGTTCTACGAGCAGTACTTC
>TRBJ2-1|TRBV27|TRBD1|.
CASSLSGQGANEQFF
TGTGCCAGCAGTTTATCGGGACAGGGGGCGAATGAGCAGTTCTTC
>TRBJ2-7|TRBV6-5|.|.
CASSLEGSSSYEQYF
TGTGCCAGCAGCCTAGAGGGCTCGAGCTCCTACGAGCAGTACTTC
>TRBJ2-2|TRBV4-1|TRBD2|.
CASSQDGTSADTGELFF
TGCGCCAGCAGCCAAGATGGGACTAGCGCAGACACCGGGGAGCTGTTTTTT
>TRBJ2-1|TRBV7-9|.|.
CASSLGGVGYNEQFF
TGTGCCAGCAGCTTAGGTGGAGTCGGCTACAATGAGCAGTTCTTC
>TRBJ2-5|TRBV6-5|TRBD2|.
CASTYSGGGETQYF
TGTGCCAGCACTTATAGCGGGGGGGGTGAGACCCAGTACTTC
>TRBJ2-2|TRBV24-1|.|.
CATSKGDISTGELFF
TGTGCCACCAGTAAAGGGGATATTAGCACCGGGGAGCTGTTTTTT
>TRBJ1-2|TRBV19|.|.
CASSIGRGVDGYTF
TGTGCCAGTAGTATAGGGAGGGGCGTGGATGGCTACACCTTC
>TRBJ1-2|TRBV12-3/TRBV12-4|.|.
CASSLGEFYGYTF
TGTGCCAGCAGTTTAGGCGAATTCTATGGCTACACCTTC
>TRBJ2-7|TRBV5-6|TRBD2|.
CASSWGGGDEQYF
TGTGCCAGCAGCTGGGGGGGAGGTGACGAGCAGTACTTC
>TRBJ1-2|TRBV6-6|.|.
CASSYQFSNYGYTF
TGTGCCAGCAGTTACCAGTTTTCTAACTATGGCTACACCTTC
>TRBJ1-6|TRBV5-1|.|.
CASSHGQSDSPLHF
TGCGCCAGCAGTCATGGACAGTCGGATTCACCCCTCCACTTT
>TRBJ2-3|TRBV14|.|.
CASSQAADTQYF
TGTGCCAGCAGCCAAGCGGCAGATACGCAGTATTTT
>TRBJ1-1|TRBV27|.|.
CASSSSSTNTEAFF
TGTGCCAGCAGTTCAAGTTCGACGAACACTGAAGCTTTCTTT
>TRBJ2-3|TRBV29-1|TRBD2|.
CSVEGLAGGHSDTQYF
TGCAGCGTTGAGGGTCTAGCGGGGGGGCATTCAGATACGCAGTATTTT
>TRBJ2-1|TRBV7-2|TRBD1|.
CASSLGGQGFGDEQFF
TGTGCCAGCAGCTTAGGTGGACAGGGGTTTGGCGATGAGCAGTTCTTC
>TRBJ2-1|TRBV5-1|.|.
CASSWSSYNEQFF
TGCGCCAGCAGCTGGAGCTCCTACAATGAGCAGTTCTTC
>TRBJ1-1|TRBV19|.|once
CASSMEKGVNTEAFF
TGTGCCAGTAGTATGGAGAAGGGCGTGAACACTGAAGCTTTCTTT
>TRBJ1-2|TRBV28|.|.
CASSLDQGGGYTF
TGTGCCAGCAGCCTAGACCAGGGAGGAGGCTACACCTTC
>TRBJ1-1|TRBV10-3|.|.
CAISADGERTEAFF
TGTGCCATCAGTGCAGACGGTGAACGAACTGAAGCTTTCTTT
>TRBJ2-1|TRBV29-1|.|.
CSVVVSPGEQFF
TGCAGCGTTGTAGTCAGTCCCGGTGAGCAGTTCTTC
>TRBJ2-1|TRBV5-1|TRBD1|once
CASSLWDRAVNEQFF
TGCGCCAGCAGCTTGTGGGACAGGGCAGTCAATGAGCAGTTCTTC
>TRBJ2-1|TRBV28|.|.
CASRRRGEQFF
TGTGCCAGCAGACGGCGGGGTGAGCAGTTCTTC